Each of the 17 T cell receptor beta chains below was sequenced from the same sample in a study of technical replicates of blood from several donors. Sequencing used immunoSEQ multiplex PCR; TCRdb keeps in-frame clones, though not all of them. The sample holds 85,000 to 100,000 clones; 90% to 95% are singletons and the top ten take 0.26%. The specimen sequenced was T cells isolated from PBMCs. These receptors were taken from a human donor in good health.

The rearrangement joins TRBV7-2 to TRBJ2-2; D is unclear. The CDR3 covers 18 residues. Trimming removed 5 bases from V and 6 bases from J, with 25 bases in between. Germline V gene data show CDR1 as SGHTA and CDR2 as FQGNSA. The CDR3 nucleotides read TGTGCCAGCAGCCCCCTGGTTTTCTTCCCCCCTCGGGCCGGGGAGCTGTTTTTT. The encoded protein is CASSPLVFFPPRAGELFF.

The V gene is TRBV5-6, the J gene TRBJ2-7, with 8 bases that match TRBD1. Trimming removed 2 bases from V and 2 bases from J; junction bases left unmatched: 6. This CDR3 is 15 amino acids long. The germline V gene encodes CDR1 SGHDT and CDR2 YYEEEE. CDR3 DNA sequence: TGTGCCAGCAGCTTATTGACAGGGGATACCTACGAGCAGTACTTC. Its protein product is CASSLLTGDTYEQYF.

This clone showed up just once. The CDR3 loop is CAWNTRDRYNEQFF. The CDR3 DNA is TGTGCCTGGAACACAAGGGACAGGTACAATGAGCAGTTCTTC. The rearrangement links TRBV30 to TRBJ2-1; 8 positions match TRBD1. V lost 4 bases to trimming and J lost 4 bases; unmatched junction nucleotides: 6. CDR3 size: 14 residues. Looked up from germline, CDR1 is GTSNPN and CDR2 is SVGIG (reference sequence).

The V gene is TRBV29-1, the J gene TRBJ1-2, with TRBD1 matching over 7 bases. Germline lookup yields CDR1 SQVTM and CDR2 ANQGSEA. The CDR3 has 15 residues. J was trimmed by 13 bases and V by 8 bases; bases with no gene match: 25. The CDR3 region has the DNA TGCAGCAGCCAGGGGGAACCCCTAGGTACAATGGTAATCACCTTC. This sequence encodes CSSQGEPLGTMVITF. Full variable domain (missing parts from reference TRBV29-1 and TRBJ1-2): SAVISQKPSRDICQRGTSLTIQCQVDSQVTMMFWYRQQPGQSLTLIATANQGSEATYESGFVIDKFPISRPNLTFSTLTVSNMSPEDSSIYLCSSQGEPLGTMVITFGSGTRLTVV.

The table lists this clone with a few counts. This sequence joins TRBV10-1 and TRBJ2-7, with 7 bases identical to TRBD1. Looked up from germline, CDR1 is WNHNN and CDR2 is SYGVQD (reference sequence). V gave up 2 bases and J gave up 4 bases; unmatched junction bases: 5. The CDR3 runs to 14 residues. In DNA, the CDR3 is TGCGCCAGCAGTGAGGCTGGGACAGATTACGAGCAGTACTTC. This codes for CASSEAGTDYEQYF.

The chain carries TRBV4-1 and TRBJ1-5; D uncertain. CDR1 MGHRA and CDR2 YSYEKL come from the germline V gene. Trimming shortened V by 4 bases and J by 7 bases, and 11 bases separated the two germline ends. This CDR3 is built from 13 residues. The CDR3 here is CASSPERRQPQHF. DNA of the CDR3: TGCGCCAGCAGCCCAGAAAGGAGGCAGCCCCAGCATTTT.

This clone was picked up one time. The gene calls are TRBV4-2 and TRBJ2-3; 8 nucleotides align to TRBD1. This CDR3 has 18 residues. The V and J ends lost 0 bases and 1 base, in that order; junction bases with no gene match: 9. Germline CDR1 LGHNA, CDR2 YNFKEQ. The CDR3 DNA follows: TGTGCCAGCAGCCAAGAAGGAACCTGGACAGGGCGCACAGATACGCAGTATTTT. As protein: CASSQEGTWTGRTDTQYF.

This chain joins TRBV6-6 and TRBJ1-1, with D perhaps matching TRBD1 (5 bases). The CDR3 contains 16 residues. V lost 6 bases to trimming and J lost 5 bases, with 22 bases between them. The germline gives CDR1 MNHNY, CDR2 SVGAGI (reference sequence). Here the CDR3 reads CASSGPTAGTNTEAFF. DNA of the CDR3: TGTGCCAGCAGCGGCCCCACGGCGGGGACGAATACTGAAGCTTTCTTT.

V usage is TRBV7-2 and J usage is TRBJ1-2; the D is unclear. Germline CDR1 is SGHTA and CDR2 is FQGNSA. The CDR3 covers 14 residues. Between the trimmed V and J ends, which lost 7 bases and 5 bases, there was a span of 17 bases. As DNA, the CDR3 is TGTGCCAGCAAAGCTTCTATAACAGATTATGGCTACACCTTC. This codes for CASKASITDYGYTF.

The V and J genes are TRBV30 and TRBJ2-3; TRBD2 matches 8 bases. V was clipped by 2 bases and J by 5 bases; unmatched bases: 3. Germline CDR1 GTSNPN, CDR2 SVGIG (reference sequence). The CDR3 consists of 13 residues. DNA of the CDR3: TGTGCCTGGAGTTTCGGGGGGGGAGATACGCAGTATTTT. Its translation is CAWSFGGGDTQYF.

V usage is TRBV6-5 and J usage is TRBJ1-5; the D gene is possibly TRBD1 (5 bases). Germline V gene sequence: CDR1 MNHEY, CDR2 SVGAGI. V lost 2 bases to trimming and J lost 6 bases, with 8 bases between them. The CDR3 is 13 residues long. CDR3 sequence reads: CASSYRGGQPQHF. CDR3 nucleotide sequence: TGTGCCAGCAGTTACAGGGGTGGTCAGCCCCAGCATTTT.

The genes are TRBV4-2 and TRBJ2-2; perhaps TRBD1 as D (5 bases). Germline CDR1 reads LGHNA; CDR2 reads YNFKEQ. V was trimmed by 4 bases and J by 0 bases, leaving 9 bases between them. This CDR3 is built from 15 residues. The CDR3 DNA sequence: TGTGCCAGCAGCCCGGACACTACGAACACCGGGGAGCTGTTTTTT. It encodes CASSPDTTNTGELFF.

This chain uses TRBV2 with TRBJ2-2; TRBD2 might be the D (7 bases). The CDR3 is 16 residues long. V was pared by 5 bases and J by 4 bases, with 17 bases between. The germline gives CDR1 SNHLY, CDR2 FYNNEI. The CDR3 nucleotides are TGTGCCAGCAGTCTCCAAGGGGGGGTCTCCACCGGGGAGCTGTTTTTT. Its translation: CASSLQGGVSTGELFF.

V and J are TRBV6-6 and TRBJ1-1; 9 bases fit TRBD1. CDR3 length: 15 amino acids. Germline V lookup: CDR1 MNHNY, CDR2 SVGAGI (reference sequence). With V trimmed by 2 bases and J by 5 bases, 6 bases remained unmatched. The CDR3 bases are TGTGCCAGCAGTTACACCACAGGGGGCAGGACTGAAGCTTTCTTT. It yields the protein CASSYTTGGRTEAFF.

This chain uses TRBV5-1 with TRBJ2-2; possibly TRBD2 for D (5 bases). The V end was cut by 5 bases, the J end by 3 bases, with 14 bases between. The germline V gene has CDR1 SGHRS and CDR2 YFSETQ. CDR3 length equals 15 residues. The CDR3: CASSFQDGDTGELFF. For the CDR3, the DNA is TGCGCCAGCAGTTTTCAGGACGGGGACACCGGGGAGCTGTTTTTT.

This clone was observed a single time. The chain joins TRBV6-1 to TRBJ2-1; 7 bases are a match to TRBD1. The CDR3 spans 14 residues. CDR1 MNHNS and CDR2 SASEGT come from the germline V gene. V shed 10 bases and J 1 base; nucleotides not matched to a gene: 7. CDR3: CATNDRASYNEQFF. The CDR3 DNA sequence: TGTGCCACCAACGACAGGGCTTCCTACAATGAGCAGTTCTTC.

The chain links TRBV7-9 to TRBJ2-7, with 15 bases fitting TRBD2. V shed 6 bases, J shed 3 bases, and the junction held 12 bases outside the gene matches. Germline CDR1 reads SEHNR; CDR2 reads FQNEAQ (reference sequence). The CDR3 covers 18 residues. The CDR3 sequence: CASSFGLAGGPNNYEQYF. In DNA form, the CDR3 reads TGTGCCAGCAGTTTCGGACTAGCGGGAGGGCCTAATAACTACGAGCAGTACTTC.